This entry lists 20 T cell receptor beta chains sequenced from one sample in a study of T-cell reconstitution after alpha-beta-depleted transplantation in children. Preparation of the TCRbeta library was carried out with unique molecular identifiers. TCRdb used MiXCR to reprocess the PCR reads, holding one entry per CDR3 protein. Of 580,000 or so distinct CDR3 sequences in the sample, 20% to 25% are singletons; the top ten hold 13% to 15%. This specimen was PBMCs, mostly from graft donor cells, taken 360 days after TCRalphabeta/CD19-depleted stem cell transplant. These receptor sequences come from a boy under two years old who had a stem cell transplant for acute myeloid leukemia, so the T cells may come from the graft donor.

This clonotype was recorded many times. Relative to the germline gene, one junction end is altered; a read error may explain this. The chain employs TRBV29-1 and TRBJ2-7; unclear D gene. Germline V CDR1 and CDR2: SQVTM, ANQGSEA. The CDR3 consists of 11 residues. The CDR3 spells CSVEDSFEQYF. The DNA for the CDR3 is TGCAGCGTTGAAGATTCCTTCGAGCAGTACTTC.

The gene calls are TRBV6-5 and TRBJ1-1, with 7 bases aligning to TRBD1. The CDR3 runs to 13 residues. The germline gives CDR1 MNHEY, CDR2 SVGAGI. Trimming took 2 bases from V and 4 from J; bases not matched to a gene: 1. The CDR3 nucleotides are TGTGCCAGCAGTTACGACAGGGTCACTGAAGCTTTCTTT. It is translated as CASSYDRVTEAFF.

The table lists this clonotype with a few counts. The chain couples TRBV30 to TRBJ2-7; D gene unclear. Trimming stripped 2 bases from V and 3 bases from J, with 11 bases between. Germline V gene lookup returns CDR1 GTSNPN and CDR2 SVGIG (reference sequence). This CDR3 spans 13 amino acids. In DNA form, the CDR3 reads TGTGCCTGGAGTCTACAGTCTTTCTACGAGCAGTACTTC. Residues: CAWSLQSFYEQYF.

This clonotype was found many times. This chain uses TRBV24-1 with TRBJ2-1, with 12 bases matching TRBD1. The J segment lost 2 bases and the V segment lost 4 bases, leaving 5 bases of the junction unmatched. Germline V CDR1 and CDR2: KGHDR, SFDVKD. The CDR3 contains 17 residues. CDR3 nucleotides: TGTGCCACCAGTGACCCCGGGACAGGGGGCGCCTACAATGAGCAGTTCTTC. Translating it yields CATSDPGTGGAYNEQFF.

The J gene is TRBJ2-5, the V gene TRBV5-1, with 7 bases matching TRBD1. The CDR3 is 15 amino acids. CDR1 is SGHRS and CDR2 is YFSETQ in the germline V gene. V lost 1 base and J lost 2; bases outside the gene matches: 5. CDR3 in amino acids: CASSLPTGEQETQYF. CDR3 nucleotides: TGCGCCAGCAGCTTGCCTACAGGGGAACAAGAGACCCAGTACTTC.

This clonotype was picked up many times. V usage is TRBV28 and J usage is TRBJ2-7; maybe TRBD1 (6 bases). The CDR3 extends over 13 amino acids. Germline V gene lookup returns CDR1 MDHEN and CDR2 SYDVKM. The ends were cut back, 5 bases at V and 0 bases at J, with 8 bases in the middle. Here the CDR3 DNA reads TGTGCCAGCAGTGACAGGACCTCCTACGAGCAGTACGTC. It yields the protein CASSDRTSYEQYV.

This clonotype was observed many times. The rearrangement links TRBV4-3 to TRBJ2-1; D ambiguous. The V and J ends lost 7 bases and 0 bases respectively, with 10 bases between them. Germline V lookup: CDR1 LGHNA, CDR2 YSLEER. The CDR3 covers 14 residues. The DNA of the CDR3 is TGCGCCAGCACCCTGGACGTCTCCTACAATGAGCAGTTCTTC. Translation gives CASTLDVSYNEQFF.

This clonotype showed up just a few times. The CDR3 DNA sequence: TGCGCCAGCAGCCTCGGGACTAGCGGGGGGCCTTCTAATGAGCAGTTCTTC. Its translation is CASSLGTSGGPSNEQFF. The chain carries TRBV4-3 and TRBJ2-1, with 15 positions matching TRBD2. Germline CDR1 and CDR2: LGHNA and YSLEER. With 4 bases clipped from V and 7 bases from J, the junction kept 8 bases outside the gene matches. The CDR3 is made up of 17 amino acids.

This clonotype has ten or more counts. The chain has TRBV29-1 and TRBJ2-5, with D possibly matching TRBD2 (6 bases). Germline CDR1 reads SQVTM; CDR2 reads ANQGSEA. This CDR3 comprises 14 residues. The V and J ends lost 3 bases and 0 bases respectively, with 11 bases between them. CDR3 nucleotide sequence: TGCAGCGTTGACGCGGGGCAGGACCAAGAGACCCAGTACTTC. It is translated as CSVDAGQDQETQYF.

This rearrangement joins TRBV5-8 to TRBJ1-1; 9 nucleotides match TRBD1. Per the germline V gene, CDR1 is SGHTS and CDR2 is YDEGEE. CDR3 size: 13 residues. V dropped 4 bases and J dropped 7; count of bases not matched to a gene: 5. CDR3 in amino acids: CASSGGTGFEAFF. CDR3 DNA: TGTGCCAGCAGCGGCGGGACAGGGTTTGAAGCTTTCTTT.

CDR3 in DNA: TGTGCCAGCAGTGACCCTTCCAGGGGCTACAATGAGCAGTTCTTC. It encodes CASSDPSRGYNEQFF. The chain employs TRBV25-1 and TRBJ2-1; D possibly corresponds to TRBD1 (6 bases). Between the trimmed V and J ends, which lost 3 bases and 3 bases, there was a span of 12 bases. In germline, CDR1 is MGHDK, CDR2 SYGVNS. This CDR3 has 15 amino acids.

This clonotype was counted a few times. The CDR3 region has the DNA TGTGCCAGCATGCGGGTCAACACTGAAGCTTTCTTT. This sequence encodes CASMRVNTEAFF. This chain connects TRBV6-5 to TRBJ1-1; D ambiguous. The ends were cut back, 7 bases at V and 2 bases at J, with 8 bases in the middle. Germline CDR1 and CDR2: MNHEY and SVGAGI. This CDR3 is 12 amino acids long.

In nucleotides, the CDR3 is TGCGCCAGCAGCCTAGGTGTGGGGTCGAACACTGAAGCTTTCTTT. Translated, it gives CASSLGVGSNTEAFF. The genes are TRBV4-3 and TRBJ1-1; D uncertain. V lost 4 bases, J lost 1 base, and 13 bases lay in between. The CDR3 totals 15 residues. Germline CDR1 and CDR2: LGHNA and YSLEER.

The sample holds many counts of this clonotype. The rearrangement uses TRBV11-1 and TRBJ2-2; D is perhaps TRBD1 (6 bases). V dropped 8 bases and J dropped 3 bases, with 13 bases sitting between them. CDR1 is SGHAT, CDR2 FQDESV, per germline (reference sequence). CDR3 length: 14 amino acids. Here the CDR3 reads CASSGQSYTGELFF. The CDR3 nucleotides read TGTGCCAGCTCCGGACAGTCCTACACCGGGGAGCTGTTTTTT.

This clonotype was observed a few times. The chain couples TRBV6-2 or TRBV6-3 to TRBJ2-2; weak D call: TRBD2 (6 bases). V was shortened by 7 bases and J by 6 bases, with 24 bases between the two germline ends. The CDR3 is 17 amino acids. Germline lookup yields CDR1 MNHEY and CDR2 SVGEGT. This CDR3 reads CASTSWELGLSSGELFF. The CDR3 DNA reads as TGTGCCAGCACCTCCTGGGAGTTGGGACTGTCATCCGGGGAGCTGTTTTTT.

A few counts support this clonotype. The J gene is TRBJ2-2, the V gene TRBV19; TRBD1 might be the D (5 bases). The ends were cut back, 6 bases at V and 6 bases at J, with 11 bases in the middle. The CDR3 spans 13 residues. Per the germline V gene, CDR1 is LNHDA and CDR2 is SQIVND (reference sequence). Here the CDR3 DNA reads TGTGCCAGTAGCTCAGGGTTCCCCGGGGAGCTGTTTTTT. This translates into CASSSGFPGELFF.

The chain combines TRBV29-1 with TRBJ1-1; 10 bases are a match to TRBD1. Germline CDR1 is SQVTM and CDR2 is ANQGSEA. There are 15 residues in the CDR3. V gave up 5 bases and J gave up 0 bases; unmatched junction bases: 6. The CDR3 here is CSVSGTGAMNTEAFF. The CDR3 DNA reads TGCAGCGTTTCGGGGACAGGGGCTATGAACACTGAAGCTTTCTTT.

This clonotype was seen ten or more times. The gene calls are TRBV10-3 and TRBJ2-5; possibly TRBD1 or TRBD2 for D (5 bases each). Trimming removed 0 bases at V and 2 bases at J, with 10 bases between. The CDR3 has 15 amino acids. In germline, CDR1 is ENHRY, CDR2 SYGVKD. Written as DNA, the CDR3 is TGTGCCATCAGTGAGTCGGGGGACGGTCAAGAGACCCAGTACTTC. It specifies CAISESGDGQETQYF.

The chain recombines TRBV6-1 with TRBJ2-7; 10 bases align to TRBD1. Germline values: CDR1 MNHNS, CDR2 SASEGT. The CDR3 has 14 amino acids. V trimming: 4 bases; J trimming: 7 bases; junction bases outside the gene matches: 7. The DNA for the CDR3 is TGTGCCAGCAGTGCGCCGGGACAGGGGCGGGAGCAGTACTTC. Translation gives CASSAPGQGREQYF.

In the case of this clonotype: A much more abundant neighbour one base away suggests this may be a read error. Since no conserved phenylalanine or tryptophan closes the CDR3, a read error is the likely cause. The V call is TRBV20-1, the J call TRBJ1-1; 7 nucleotides agree with TRBD1. V trimming: 0 bases; J trimming: 0 bases; junction bases outside the gene matches: 4. The CDR3 loop spans 15 amino acids. Germline assignment: CDR1 DFQATT and CDR2 SNEGSKA (reference sequence). CDR3 DNA: TGCAGTGCTAGAGACCAACAGGGGATGAACACTGAAGCTTTCATT. Translating it yields CSARDQQGMNTEAFI.